This T cell receptor beta chain was retrieved from a study of T cell responses to AZD1222 COVID-19 vaccine. This CDR3 has 16 residues. The V gene's germline CDR1 is LNHNV and CDR2 YYDKDF (reference sequence). The V and J ends lost 0 bases and 0 bases respectively, with 12 bases between them. Using immunoSEQ multiplex PCR, the repertoire was profiled, and TCRdb retains in-frame clones only, with some absent. The table shows 75,000 to 85,000 clones, with about 90% occurring only once. The receptor's source is an adult in good health. The sample in question was peripheral blood, obtained on day 0 of AZD1222 vaccination. The rearrangement links TRBV15 to TRBJ2-7; D could derive from TRBD1 or TRBD2 (5 bases each). The CDR3 DNA follows: TGTGCCACCAGCAGAGATTTTGGGACCGGCTCCTACGAGCAGTACTTC. This gives the protein CATSRDFGTGSYEQYF.